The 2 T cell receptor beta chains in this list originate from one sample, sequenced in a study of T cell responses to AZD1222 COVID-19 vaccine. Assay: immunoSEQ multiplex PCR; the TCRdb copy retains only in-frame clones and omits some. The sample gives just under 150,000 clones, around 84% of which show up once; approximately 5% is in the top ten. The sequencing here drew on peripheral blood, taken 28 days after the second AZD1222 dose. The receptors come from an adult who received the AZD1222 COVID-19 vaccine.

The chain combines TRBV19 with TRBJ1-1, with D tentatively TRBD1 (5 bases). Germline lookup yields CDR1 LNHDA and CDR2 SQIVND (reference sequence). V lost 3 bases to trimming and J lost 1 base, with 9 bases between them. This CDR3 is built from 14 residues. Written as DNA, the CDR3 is TGTGCCAGTAGTATGGTGGGGGAGAACACTGAAGCTTTCTTT. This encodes CASSMVGENTEAFF.

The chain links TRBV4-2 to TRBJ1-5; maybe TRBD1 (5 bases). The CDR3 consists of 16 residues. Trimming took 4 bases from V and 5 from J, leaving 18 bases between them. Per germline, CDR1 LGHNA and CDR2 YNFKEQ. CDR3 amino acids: CASSPRGGRTDQPQHF. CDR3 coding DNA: TGTGCCAGCAGCCCAAGGGGAGGCCGAACAGATCAGCCCCAGCATTTT.